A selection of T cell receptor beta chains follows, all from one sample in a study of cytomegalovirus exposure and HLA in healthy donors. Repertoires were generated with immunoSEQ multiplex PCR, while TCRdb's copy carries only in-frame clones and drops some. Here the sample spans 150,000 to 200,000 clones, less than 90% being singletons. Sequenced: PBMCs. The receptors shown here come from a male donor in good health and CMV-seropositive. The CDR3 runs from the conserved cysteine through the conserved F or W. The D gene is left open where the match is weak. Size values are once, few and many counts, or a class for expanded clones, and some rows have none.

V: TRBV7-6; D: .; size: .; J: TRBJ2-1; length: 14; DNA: TGTGCCAGCAGCCCGGAGAGGGCTGTCAATGAGCAGTTCTTC; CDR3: CASSPERAVNEQFF
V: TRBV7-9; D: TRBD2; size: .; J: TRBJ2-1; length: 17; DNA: TGTGCCAGCAGCTTAGCGCACGTAGGACTAGTTATACCCGAGCAGTTCTTC; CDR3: CASSLAHVGLVIPEQFF
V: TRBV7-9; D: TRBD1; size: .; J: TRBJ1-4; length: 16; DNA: TGTGCCAGCAGCCAACCGCCGGGACAGGGGTTTGAAAAACTGTTTTTT; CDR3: CASSQPPGQGFEKLFF
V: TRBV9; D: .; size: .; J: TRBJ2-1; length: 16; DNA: TGTGCCAGCAGCGTAGGATCCGGAGCTTTGTACAATGAGCAGTTCTTC; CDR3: CASSVGSGALYNEQFF
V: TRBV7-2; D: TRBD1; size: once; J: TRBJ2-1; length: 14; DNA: TGTGCCAGCAGCTCAGGGGGTAGGTATATCGAGCAGTTCTTC; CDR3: CASSSGGRYIEQFF
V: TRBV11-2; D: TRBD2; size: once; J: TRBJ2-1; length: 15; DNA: TGTGCCAGCAGCAACACTAGCGGGAGGGCCAATGAGCAGTTCTTC; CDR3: CASSNTSGRANEQFF
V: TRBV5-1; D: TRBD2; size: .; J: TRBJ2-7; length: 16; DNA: TGCGCCAGCAGCCTGACTAGCGGTTCTGTCTCCTACGAGCAGTACTTC; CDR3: CASSLTSGSVSYEQYF
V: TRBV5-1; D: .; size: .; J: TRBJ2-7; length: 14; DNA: TGCGCCAGCAGCTTGCAGACTAGCTCCTACGAGCAGTACTTC; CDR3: CASSLQTSSYEQYF
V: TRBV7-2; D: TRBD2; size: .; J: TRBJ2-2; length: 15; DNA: TGTGCCAGCAGCCGCGGGAGGACGAACACCGGGGAGCTGTTTTTT; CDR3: CASSRGRTNTGELFF
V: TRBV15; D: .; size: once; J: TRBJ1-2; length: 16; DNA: TGTGCCACCAGCAGTGGATGGGGGCGCATAAACTATGGCTACACCTTC; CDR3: CATSSGWGRINYGYTF
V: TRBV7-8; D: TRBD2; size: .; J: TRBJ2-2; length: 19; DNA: TGTGCCAGCAGCCCCTTCGGGCTAGCGGGAGGCACAAGGACCGGGGAGCTGTTTTTT; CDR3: CASSPFGLAGGTRTGELFF
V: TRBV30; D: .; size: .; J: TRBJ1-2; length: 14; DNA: TGTGCCTGGAGAAAGGAGGGCGGTTTATATGGCTACACCTTC; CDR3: CAWRKEGGLYGYTF
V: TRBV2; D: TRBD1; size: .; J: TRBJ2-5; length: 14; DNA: TGTGCCAGCAGTGCACAGGGGATTCAAGAGACCCAGTACTTC; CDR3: CASSAQGIQETQYF
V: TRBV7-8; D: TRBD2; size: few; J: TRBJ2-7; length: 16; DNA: TGTGCCAGCAGCTCTCCGTGGACTAGCGGGAGTCACGAGCAGTACTTC; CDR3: CASSSPWTSGSHEQYF
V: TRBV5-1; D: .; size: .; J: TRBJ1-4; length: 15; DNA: TGCGCCAGCAGCTTGGCCGTGGGAGGGATTGAAAAACTGTTTTTT; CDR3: CASSLAVGGIEKLFF
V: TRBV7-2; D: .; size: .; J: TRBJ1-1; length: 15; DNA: TGTGCCAGCAGCTTGCACAGGGTCTCGAACACTGAAGCTTTCTTT; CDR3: CASSLHRVSNTEAFF
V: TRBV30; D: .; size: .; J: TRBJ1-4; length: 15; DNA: TGTGCCTGGAGTGCACGGGGGGGGGTGAATGAAAAACTGTTTTTT; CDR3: CAWSARGGVNEKLFF
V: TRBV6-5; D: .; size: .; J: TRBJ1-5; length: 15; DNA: TGTGCCAGCGGTCAACAGCCTTATAGCAATCAGCCCCAGCATTTT; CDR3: CASGQQPYSNQPQHF
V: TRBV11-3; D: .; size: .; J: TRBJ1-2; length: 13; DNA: TGTGCCAGCAGCTTGGTAGTTAACTATGGCTACACCTTC; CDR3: CASSLVVNYGYTF
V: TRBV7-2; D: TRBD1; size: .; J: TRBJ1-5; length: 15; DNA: TGTGCCAGCAGCTTCACAGGGGCGAGCAATCAGCCCCAGCATTTT; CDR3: CASSFTGASNQPQHF
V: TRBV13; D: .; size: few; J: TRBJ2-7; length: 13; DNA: TGTGCCAGCAGCTTAGCCCCTCCTTACGAGCAGTACTTC; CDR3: CASSLAPPYEQYF
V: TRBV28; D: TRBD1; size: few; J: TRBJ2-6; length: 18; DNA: TGTGCCAGCAGGAATAATTTATACAGGGGGCTTGGGGCCAACGTCCTGACTTTC; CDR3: CASRNNLYRGLGANVLTF
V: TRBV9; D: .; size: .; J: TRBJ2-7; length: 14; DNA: TGTGCCAGCAGCGTCTCACAGGGTAGCAACGAGCAGTACTTC; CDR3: CASSVSQGSNEQYF
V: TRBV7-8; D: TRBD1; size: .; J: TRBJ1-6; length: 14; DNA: TGTGCCAGCAGCCAAGACAGGGGGAAATCACCCCTCCACTTT; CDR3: CASSQDRGKSPLHF
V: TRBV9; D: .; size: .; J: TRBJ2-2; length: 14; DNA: TGTGCCAGCCAGCCAGGGACGAACACCGGGGAGCTGTTTTTT; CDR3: CASQPGTNTGELFF
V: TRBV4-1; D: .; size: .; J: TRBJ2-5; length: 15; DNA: TGCGCCAGCAGCCTGTTCGGGGGAGCAGGGGAGACCCAGTACTTC; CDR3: CASSLFGGAGETQYF
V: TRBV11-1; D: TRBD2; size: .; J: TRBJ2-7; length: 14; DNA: TGTGCCAGCAGCTTACTAGCGGGAGGGGTCGAGCAGTACTTC; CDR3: CASSLLAGGVEQYF
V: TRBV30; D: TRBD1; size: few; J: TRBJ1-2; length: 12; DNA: TGTGCCTGGAACCAACAGGGGTCTGGCTACACCTTC; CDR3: CAWNQQGSGYTF
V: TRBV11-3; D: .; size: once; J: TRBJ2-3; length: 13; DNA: TGTGCCAGCAGCGCTAGTTGGACAGATACGCAGTATTTT; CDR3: CASSASWTDTQYF
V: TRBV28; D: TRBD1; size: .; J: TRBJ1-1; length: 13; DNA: TGTGCCAGCAGCCACGACAGGGAGCGTGAAGCTTTCTTT; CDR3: CASSHDREREAFF
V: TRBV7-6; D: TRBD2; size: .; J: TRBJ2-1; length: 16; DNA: TGTGCCAGCAGCTTAGGCGGGAGGCAGCTCTACAATGAGCAGTTCTTC; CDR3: CASSLGGRQLYNEQFF
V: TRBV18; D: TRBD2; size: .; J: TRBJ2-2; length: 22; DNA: TGTGCCAGCTCACTTACTTCGCTAGCGGGAGTTGTGGGCGAAGCGAACACCGGGGAGCTGTTTTTT; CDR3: CASSLTSLAGVVGEANTGELFF
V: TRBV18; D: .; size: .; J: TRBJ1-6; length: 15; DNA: TGTGCCAGCTCACCCCTAGACGGACTGGAAACACCCCTCCACTTT; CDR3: CASSPLDGLETPLHF
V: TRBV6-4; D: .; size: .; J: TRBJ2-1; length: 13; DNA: TGTGCCAGCAGTGACTTCGGCTACAATGAGCAGTTCTTC; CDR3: CASSDFGYNEQFF
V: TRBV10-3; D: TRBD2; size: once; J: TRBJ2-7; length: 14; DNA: TGTGCCATTGGGGAGCGGGAGGTTTTTGGCGAGCAGTACTTC; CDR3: CAIGEREVFGEQYF
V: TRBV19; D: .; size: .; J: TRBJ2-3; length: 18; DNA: TGTGCCAGTAGTGACGGGAAGGGGGTGACGATAAGCACAGATACGCAGTATTTT; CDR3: CASSDGKGVTISTDTQYF
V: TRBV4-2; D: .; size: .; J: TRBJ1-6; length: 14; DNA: TGTGCCAGCAGCCAAGAGTCTAGGGGTTCACCCCTCCACTTT; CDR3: CASSQESRGSPLHF